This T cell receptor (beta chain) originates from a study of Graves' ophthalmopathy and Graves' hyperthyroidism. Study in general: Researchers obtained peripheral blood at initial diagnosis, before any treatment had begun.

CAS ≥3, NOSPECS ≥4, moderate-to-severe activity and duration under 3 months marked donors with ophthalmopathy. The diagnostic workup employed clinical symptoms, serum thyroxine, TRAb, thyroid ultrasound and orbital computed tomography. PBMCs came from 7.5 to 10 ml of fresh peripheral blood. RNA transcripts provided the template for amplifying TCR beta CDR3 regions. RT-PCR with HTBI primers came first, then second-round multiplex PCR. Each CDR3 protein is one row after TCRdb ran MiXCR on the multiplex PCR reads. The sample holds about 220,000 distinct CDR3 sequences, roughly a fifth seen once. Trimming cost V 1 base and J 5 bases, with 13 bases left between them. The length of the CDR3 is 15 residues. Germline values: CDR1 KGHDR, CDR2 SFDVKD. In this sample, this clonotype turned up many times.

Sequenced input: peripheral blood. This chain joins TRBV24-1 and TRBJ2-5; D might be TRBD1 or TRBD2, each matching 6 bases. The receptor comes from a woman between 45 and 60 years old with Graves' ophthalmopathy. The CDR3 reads CATSDLSGARETQYF. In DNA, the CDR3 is TGTGCCACCAGTGATTTATCGGGGGCTCGCGAGACCCAGTACTTC.